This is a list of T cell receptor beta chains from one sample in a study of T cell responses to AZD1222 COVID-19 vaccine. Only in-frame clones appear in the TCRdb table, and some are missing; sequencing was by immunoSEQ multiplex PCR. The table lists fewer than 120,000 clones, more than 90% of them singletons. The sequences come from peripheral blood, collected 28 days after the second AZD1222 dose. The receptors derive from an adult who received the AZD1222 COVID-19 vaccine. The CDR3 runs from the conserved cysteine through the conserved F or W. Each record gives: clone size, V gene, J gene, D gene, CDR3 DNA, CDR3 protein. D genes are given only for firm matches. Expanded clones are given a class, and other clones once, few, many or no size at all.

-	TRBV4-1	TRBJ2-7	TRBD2	TGCGCCAGCAGCCACGGTATTAGCGGGACCTACGAGCAGTACTTC	CASSHGISGTYEQYF
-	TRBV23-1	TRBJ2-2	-	TGCGCCAGCAGTCAATTGAGTCAGGGGAACACCGGGGAGCTGTTTTTT	CASSQLSQGNTGELFF
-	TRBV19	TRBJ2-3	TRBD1	TGTGCCAGTAGTTGGGGACAGGGCACAGATACGCAGTATTTT	CASSWGQGTDTQYF
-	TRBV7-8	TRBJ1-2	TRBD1	TGTGCCAGCAGCATCAGGCCCCAGGGGGACACCTATGGCTACACCTTC	CASSIRPQGDTYGYTF
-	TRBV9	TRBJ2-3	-	TGTGCCTCCAGAACACTAGGCACAGATACGCAGTATTTT	CASRTLGTDTQYF
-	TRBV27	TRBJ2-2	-	TGTGCCAGCAGCCCCGATTGGACCGGGGAGCTGTTTTTT	CASSPDWTGELFF
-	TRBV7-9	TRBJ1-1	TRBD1	TGTGCCAGTCGGTACAGGGGCCCGGAGACTGAAGCTTTCTTT	CASRYRGPETEAFF
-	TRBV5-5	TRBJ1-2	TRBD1	TGTGCCAGCAGCTTGGTGGCGACAGGGGACTATGGCTACACCTTC	CASSLVATGDYGYTF
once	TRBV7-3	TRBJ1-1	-	TGTGCCAGCAGCTTTCTGAGCTACACTGAAGCTTTCTTT	CASSFLSYTEAFF
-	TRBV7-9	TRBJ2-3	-	TGTGCCAGCAGCTTAGTTCCACCCCGCAGGGCAGATACGCAGTATTTT	CASSLVPPRRADTQYF
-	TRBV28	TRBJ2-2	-	TGTGCCAGCAGCTCCGGACAGTACACCGGGGAGCTGTTTTTT	CASSSGQYTGELFF
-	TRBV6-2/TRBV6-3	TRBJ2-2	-	TGTGCCAGCAGTTTTCGGGCGGCGGGGGCGAACGGGGAGCTGTTTTTT	CASSFRAAGANGELFF
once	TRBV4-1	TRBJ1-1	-	TGCGCCAGCAAGCCCGGGGCTGGGATGAACACTGAAGCTTTCTTT	CASKPGAGMNTEAFF
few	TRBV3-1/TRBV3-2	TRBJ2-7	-	TGTGCCAGCCGGGGGAACTACGAGCAGTACTTC	CASRGNYEQYF
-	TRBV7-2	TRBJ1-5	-	TGTGCCAGCAGCTTATGGGGCAGCGGCAATCAGCCCCAGCATTTT	CASSLWGSGNQPQHF
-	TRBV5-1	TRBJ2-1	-	TGCGCCAGCAGCTCAGGACAGAGCTCCTACAATGAGCAGTTCTTC	CASSSGQSSYNEQFF
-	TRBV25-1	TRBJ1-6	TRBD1	TGTGCCAGCAGTGAATTCCCACAGGGGACCCATAATTCACCCCTCCACTTT	CASSEFPQGTHNSPLHF
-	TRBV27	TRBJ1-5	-	TGTGCCAGCAGTTCCGGGGCCCTTAGCAATCAGCCCCAGCATTTT	CASSSGALSNQPQHF
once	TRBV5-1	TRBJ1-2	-	TGCGCCAGTACGGATGGAGGAAACTATGGCTACACCTTC	CASTDGGNYGYTF
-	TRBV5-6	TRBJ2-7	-	TGTGCCAGCAGCTCCACTCTTACTATATTCGAGCAGTACTTC	CASSSTLTIFEQYF
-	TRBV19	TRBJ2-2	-	TGTGCCAGTAGTGACAGAAACACCGGGGAGCTGTTTTTT	CASSDRNTGELFF
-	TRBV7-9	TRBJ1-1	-	TGTGCCAGCAGCTTAGATACGGTGAACACTGAAGCTTTCTTT	CASSLDTVNTEAFF
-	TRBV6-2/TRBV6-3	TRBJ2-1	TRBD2	TGTGCCAGCAGTTTTAACCGTGGGACTAGCGGGTACAATGAGCAGTTCTTC	CASSFNRGTSGYNEQFF
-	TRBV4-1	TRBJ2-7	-	TGCGCCAGCAGCCAAGTAGAACAGGCGACAAACAACTACGAGCAGTACTTC	CASSQVEQATNNYEQYF
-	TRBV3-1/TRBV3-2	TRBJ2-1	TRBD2	TGTGCCAGCAGCCAAGAAGGTAAGGGGACTAGCGGGGGAGCCGGGGACTGGAACAATGAGCAGTTCTTC	CASSQEGKGTSGGAGDWNNEQFF
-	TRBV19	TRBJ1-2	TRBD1	TGTGCCAGTAGTACTTCCGGGACAGAAAGCTATGGCTACACCTTC	CASSTSGTESYGYTF
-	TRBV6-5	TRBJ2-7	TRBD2	TGTGCCAGCAGTTACTCTGGGGGGGACGTATCCTACGAGCAGTACTTC	CASSYSGGDVSYEQYF
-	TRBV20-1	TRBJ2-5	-	TGCAGTGCTAGTATGACAGGTTCCCAGTACTTC	CSASMTGSQYF
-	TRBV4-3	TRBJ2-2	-	TGCGCCAGCAGCCAAGCTGGTGCCGGGGAGCTGTTTTTT	CASSQAGAGELFF
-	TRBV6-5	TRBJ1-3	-	TGTGCCAGCAGTTACTCGCGTAGCTCTGGAAACACCATATATTTT	CASSYSRSSGNTIYF
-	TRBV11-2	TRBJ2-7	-	TGTGCCAGCAGCCCGGACTACGAGCAGTACTTC	CASSPDYEQYF
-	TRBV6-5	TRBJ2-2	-	TGTGCCAGCAGCAAAGGGGGGGCCACCGGGGAGCTGTTTTTT	CASSKGGATGELFF
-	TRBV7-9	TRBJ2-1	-	TGTGCCAGCAGCTTTTCCGGAACACCTGAGCAGTTCTTC	CASSFSGTPEQFF
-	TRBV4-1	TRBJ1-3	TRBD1	TGCGCCAGCAGCCCCCCATCAGGGGGCCTGGAGTACTCTGGAAACACCATATATTTT	CASSPPSGGLEYSGNTIYF
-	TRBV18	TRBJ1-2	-	TGTGCCAGCTCACCCCGGACCCTAGACCGCTATGGCTACACCTTC	CASSPRTLDRYGYTF
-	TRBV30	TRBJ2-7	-	TGTGCCTGGAGGCCGGGACTTCACTACGAGCAGTACTTC	CAWRPGLHYEQYF
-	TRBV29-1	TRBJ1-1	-	TGCAGCGTTGAAATCCGACGGGGAAACACTGAAGCTTTCTTT	CSVEIRRGNTEAFF
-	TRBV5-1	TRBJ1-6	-	TGCGCCAGCAGTAGCCAAGGAGGGATAGCGTATTCACCCCTCCACTTT	CASSSQGGIAYSPLHF
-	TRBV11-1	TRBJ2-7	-	TGTGCCAGCAGCTTATTTGGGGAAACCTACGAGCAGTACTTC	CASSLFGETYEQYF
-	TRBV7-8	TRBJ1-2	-	TGTGCCAGCAGCTTAATATACACATCCTATGGCTACACCTTC	CASSLIYTSYGYTF
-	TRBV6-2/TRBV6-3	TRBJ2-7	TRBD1	TGTGCCAGCAGTTACTCCGGGACAGGGGATTTCTACGAGCAGTACTTC	CASSYSGTGDFYEQYF
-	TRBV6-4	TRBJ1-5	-	TGTGCCAGCAGTGTCTCCGCCGGGGGGAATCAGCCCCAGCATTTT	CASSVSAGGNQPQHF
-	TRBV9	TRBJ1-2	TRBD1	TGTGCCAGCAGCGGACAGGGTCTAGGGCGCGGTGGCTACACCTTC	CASSGQGLGRGGYTF
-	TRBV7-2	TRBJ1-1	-	TGTGCCAGCAGCTTCGACAGGTGGGGAGAACCTGAAGCTTTCTTT	CASSFDRWGEPEAFF
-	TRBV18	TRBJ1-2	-	TGTGCCAGCTCACCAGGGGGCGACTATGGCTACACCTTC	CASSPGGDYGYTF
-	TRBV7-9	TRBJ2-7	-	TGTGCCAGCAGCCCTCGGACGGCCGGTACCTACGAGCAGTACTTC	CASSPRTAGTYEQYF
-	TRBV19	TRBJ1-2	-	TGTGCCAGTAGTATTACGGCGGCCTATGGCTACACCTTC	CASSITAAYGYTF
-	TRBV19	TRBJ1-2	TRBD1	TGTGCCAGTAGACAGACAGGGGGCCGCACTTTTGGTAACTATGGCTACACCTTC	CASRQTGGRTFGNYGYTF
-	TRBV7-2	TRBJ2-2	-	TGTGCCAGCAGCCGGAGGAGTCCAGGGACTACCGGGGAGCTGTTTTTT	CASSRRSPGTTGELFF
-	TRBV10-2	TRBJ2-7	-	TGCGCCAGCAGTGGGCCTCAAAGGAGACAGGTTGGGGGTGTGAGCTCCTACGAGCAGTACTTC	CASSGPQRRQVGGVSSYEQYF
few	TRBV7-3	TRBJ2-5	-	TGTGCCAGCAGCCCCGGGCACGCGGGGCCCCAGTACTTC	CASSPGHAGPQYF
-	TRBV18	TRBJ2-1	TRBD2	TGTGCCAGCTCACCGACTAGCGGGACAACCTTCGGCGAGCAGTTCTTC	CASSPTSGTTFGEQFF
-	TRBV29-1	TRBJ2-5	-	TGCAGCGTTGAGGGTCGACCCAGCCAAGAGACCCAGTACTTC	CSVEGRPSQETQYF
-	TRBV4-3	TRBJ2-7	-	TGCGCCAGCAGCCAAGACGAGGGACTGGTCGGCTACGAGCAGTACTTC	CASSQDEGLVGYEQYF
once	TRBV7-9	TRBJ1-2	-	TGTGCCAGCAGCTTAGAAGCAGGACTCTATGGCTACACCTTC	CASSLEAGLYGYTF
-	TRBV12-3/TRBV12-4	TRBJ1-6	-	TGTGCCAGCAGTTGGGCCCAGGGGACCCTCCACTTT	CASSWAQGTLHF
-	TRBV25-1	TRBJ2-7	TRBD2	TGTGCCAGCAGTGGTGCAGGACTAGCGGGCCGATACGAGCAGTACTTC	CASSGAGLAGRYEQYF
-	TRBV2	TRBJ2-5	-	TGTGCCAGCGGGACGGAAGAGACCCAGTACTTC	CASGTEETQYF
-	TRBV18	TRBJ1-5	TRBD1	TGTGCCAGCTCACAGGGACAGGGGGTCAATCAGCCCCAGCATTTT	CASSQGQGVNQPQHF